The 30 T cell receptor beta chains in this list originate from one sample, sequenced in a study of T cell responses to AZD1222 COVID-19 vaccine. Profiled with immunoSEQ multiplex PCR; TCRdb holds only in-frame clones, not every one. The repertoire includes 130,000 or so clones, approximately 85% of them detected once, and less than 10% sits in the top ten. The source material was peripheral blood, sampled on day 0 of AZD1222 vaccination. Every receptor here comes from an adult in good health.

With respect to this clone: Other DNA sequences from this sample encode an identical CDR3 as well. The gene calls are TRBV14 and TRBJ1-3, with D unclear. With 1 base removed from V and 0 bases from J, the gap between germline ends came to 4 bases. The germline V gene encodes CDR1 SGHDN and CDR2 FVKESK. The CDR3 extends over 14 amino acids. The CDR3 sequence: CASSQVNSGNTIYF. The DNA for the CDR3 is TGTGCCAGCAGCCAAGTTAACTCTGGAAACACCATATATTTT.

V is TRBV6-2 or TRBV6-3 and J is TRBJ1-1; no clear D. This CDR3 region has 13 residues. Germline loops: CDR1 MNHEY, CDR2 SVGEGT. Trimming removed 3 bases at V and 5 bases at J, with 10 bases between. The CDR3 loop is CASSYQVVTEAFF. As DNA, the CDR3 is TGTGCCAGCAGTTATCAGGTCGTAACTGAAGCTTTCTTT.

This clone has more than one count but fewer than ten. CDR3 loop: CASSLSGTYGYTF. In DNA, the CDR3 is TGTGCCAGCAGTTTATCGGGTACCTATGGCTACACCTTC. The rearrangement joins TRBV27 to TRBJ1-2; the D is unclear. CDR3 length: 13 amino acids. Germline V gene lookup returns CDR1 MNHEY and CDR2 SMNVEV (reference sequence). The V end lost 0 bases, the J end lost 4 bases, and 6 bases lay between the germline ends.

This rearrangement joins TRBV20-1 to TRBJ2-1; D not resolved. V gave up 4 bases and J gave up 7 bases, with 8 bases separating them. This CDR3 has 11 amino acids. In germline, CDR1 is DFQATT, CDR2 SNEGSKA (reference sequence). DNA of the CDR3: TGCAGTGCTATCGACCAGAATGAGCAGTTCTTC. Encoded protein: CSAIDQNEQFF.

A few counts support this clone. The CDR3 here is CAWSVQGATEAFF. DNA for the CDR3: TGTGCCTGGAGTGTACAGGGGGCGACTGAAGCTTTCTTT. The V call is TRBV30, the J call TRBJ1-1, with 9 nucleotides matching TRBD1. Trimming removed 0 bases from V and 5 bases from J; junction bases left unmatched: 1. This CDR3 region has 13 residues. CDR1 and CDR2 (germline): GTSNPN, SVGIG (reference sequence).

J is TRBJ2-2 and V is TRBV30; 10 positions match TRBD1. J was trimmed by 0 bases and V by 5 bases; bases with no gene match: 3. The CDR3 runs 15 residues. The germline V gene encodes CDR1 GTSNPN and CDR2 SVGIG (reference sequence). The CDR3 DNA follows: TGTGCCTGGGACAGGGGGCAAACGAACACCGGGGAGCTGTTTTTT. Encoded protein: CAWDRGQTNTGELFF.

CDR3 in DNA: TGTGCCAGCAGTGAAGGGACAGGGGGCATGTTTCAGCCCCAGCATTTT. Its translation: CASSEGTGGMFQPQHF. The chain recombines TRBV6-1 with TRBJ1-5, with TRBD1 matching over 11 bases. Per germline, CDR1 MNHNS and CDR2 SASEGT. The CDR3 spans 16 residues. Germline trimming cut 1 base from V and 6 bases from J; bases unmatched to any gene: 5.

This clone was counted only a few times. The rearrangement links TRBV27 to TRBJ1-1; D is perhaps TRBD1 (5 bases). Germline CDR1 reads MNHEY; CDR2 reads SMNVEV (reference sequence). Trimming took 2 bases from V and 1 from J, leaving 8 bases between them. The CDR3 length is 14 residues. In DNA, the CDR3 is TGTGCCAGCAGTTTAGTGGGGCCGAACACTGAAGCTTTCTTT. The encoded protein is CASSLVGPNTEAFF.

This rearrangement joins TRBV5-1 to TRBJ2-1; D is ambiguous. Germline V CDR1 and CDR2: SGHRS, YFSETQ. The CDR3 contains 12 residues. V was shortened by 5 bases and J by 9 bases, with 12 bases between the two germline ends. CDR3 DNA: TGCGCCAGCAGTACCACCCTAGGTGAGCAGTTCTTC. It specifies CASSTTLGEQFF. The variable domain in full, completed from reference TRBV5-1 and TRBJ2-1, reads KAGVTQTPRYLIKTRGQQVTLSCSPISGHRSVSWYQQTPGQGLQFLFEYFSETQRNKGNFPGRFSGRQFSNSRSEMNVSTLELGDSALYLCASSTTLGEQFFGPGTRLTVL.

The rearrangement links TRBV7-2 to TRBJ1-4; 10 bases are a match to TRBD1. V lost 1 base and J lost 8; bases outside the gene matches: 4. Germline V gene data show CDR1 as SGHTA and CDR2 as FQGNSA. CDR3 length equals 15 residues. The DNA of the CDR3 is TGTGCCAGCAGCTTAGGAGACAGGGGGCGCGAAAAACTGTTTTTT. It is translated as CASSLGDRGREKLFF. Full variable domain (rest looked up from reference TRBV7-2 and TRBJ1-4): GAGVSQSPSNKVTEKGKDVELRCDPISGHTALYWYRQSLGQGLEFLIYFQGNSAPDKSGLPSDRFSAERTGGSVSTLTIQRTQQEDSAVYLCASSLGDRGREKLFFGSGTQLSVL.

This chain joins TRBV15 and TRBJ1-2, with unresolved D. Germline V lookup: CDR1 LNHNV, CDR2 YYDKDF (reference sequence). The CDR3 length is 16 residues. The V and J ends lost 0 bases and 0 bases respectively, with 11 bases between them. CDR3 nucleotides: TGTGCCACCAGCAGAGATAGGCCTTCTCCTAACTATGGCTACACCTTC. Translated: CATSRDRPSPNYGYTF.

This chain joins TRBV6-5 and TRBJ2-1, with D possibly being TRBD1 or TRBD2 (5 bases each). The ends were cut back, 4 bases at V and 8 bases at J, with 15 bases in the middle. Germline-derived CDR1 and CDR2 are MNHEY and SVGAGI. The CDR3 has 14 amino acids. CDR3 DNA: TGTGCCAGCAGTTTGGGGCGGGCCCGGGATGAGCAGTTCTTC. This codes for CASSLGRARDEQFF.

The chain carries TRBV7-2 and TRBJ1-4; possibly TRBD1 for D (5 bases). CDR1 is SGHTA and CDR2 is FQGNSA in the germline V gene. With 1 base removed from V and 2 bases from J, the gap between germline ends came to 11 bases. CDR3 length: 16 amino acids. CDR3 residues: CASSLDRGVTNEKLFF. CDR3 coding DNA: TGTGCCAGCAGCTTAGATCGGGGGGTGACTAATGAAAAACTGTTTTTT.

This chain joins TRBV9 and TRBJ2-6; 7 positions agree with TRBD1. Losses at the gene ends were 0 bases for V and 2 bases for J; bases not matched to a gene: 14. The CDR3 covers 20 residues. Looked up from germline, CDR1 is SGDLS and CDR2 is YYNGEE. CDR3: CASSVGSQGVLLAGANVLTF. The CDR3 DNA reads TGTGCCAGCAGCGTAGGATCCCAGGGGGTACTGCTTGCTGGGGCCAACGTCCTGACTTTC.

V is TRBV5-4 and J is TRBJ1-1; D may be TRBD1 (6 bases). The CDR3 has 14 amino acids. The germline V gene encodes CDR1 SGHNT and CDR2 YYREEE (reference sequence). Trimming took 2 bases from V and 4 from J, leaving 12 bases between them. The CDR3 reads CASSFGGGRTEAFF. The CDR3 region has the DNA TGTGCCAGCAGCTTCGGGGGGGGGCGCACTGAAGCTTTCTTT.

The J gene is TRBJ1-5, the V gene TRBV19; the match to TRBD1 covers 9 bases. The CDR3 sequence is 19 residues long. The germline V gene encodes CDR1 LNHDA and CDR2 SQIVND (reference sequence). With V trimmed by 6 bases and J by 0 bases, 15 bases remained unmatched. CDR3 protein: CASRGYRTGESYSNQPQHF. The CDR3 nucleotides read TGTGCCAGTAGAGGATACCGGACAGGGGAGAGCTATAGCAATCAGCCCCAGCATTTT.

The chain recombines TRBV7-2 with TRBJ1-3; D remains ambiguous. This CDR3 has 14 amino acids. The germline gives CDR1 SGHTA, CDR2 FQGNSA. V lost 2 bases and J 4 bases, leaving 9 bases between the germline ends. DNA for the CDR3: TGTGCCAGCAGCTTAACAACGCAAGGAAACACCATATATTTT. This encodes CASSLTTQGNTIYF.

The CDR3 here is CASSPPHNSGNTIYF. The CDR3 DNA sequence: TGTGCCAGCAGTCCCCCCCACAACTCTGGAAACACCATATATTTT. The chain carries TRBV28 and TRBJ1-3; no clear D gene. The CDR3 contains 15 residues. Germline CDR1 and CDR2: MDHEN and SYDVKM. V was pared by 5 bases and J by 0 bases, with 11 bases between.

This chain connects TRBV19 to TRBJ1-5, with unresolved D. The V gene lost 6 bases and the J gene lost 0 bases, with 18 bases spanning the gap. CDR3 size: 17 residues. Germline V lookup: CDR1 LNHDA, CDR2 SQIVND (reference sequence). CDR3 bases: TGTGCCAGTAGCCTATACATCGCAATGGATAGCAATCAGCCCCAGCATTTT. Residues: CASSLYIAMDSNQPQHF.

This rearrangement joins TRBV28 to TRBJ1-2; 9 nucleotides line up with TRBD1. CDR1 is MDHEN, CDR2 SYDVKM, per germline. The ends lost 5 bases at V and 7 bases at J; junction bases unmatched: 8. CDR3 length equals 14 residues. The CDR3 region is CASSGPTGGVGYTF. CDR3 nucleotide sequence: TGTGCCAGCAGTGGCCCGACAGGGGGGGTTGGCTACACCTTC.

The rearrangement joins TRBV3-1 (or the pseudogene TRBV3-2) to TRBJ1-6; maybe TRBD1 (6 bases). The germline V and J ends were trimmed by 3 bases and 4 bases, with 10 bases remaining between them. The CDR3 is 15 amino acids. Per germline, CDR1 LGHDT and CDR2 YNNKEL (reference sequence). For the CDR3, the DNA is TGTGCCAGCAGCCACCGACAGGTTTATAATTCACCCCTCCACTTT. The encoded protein is CASSHRQVYNSPLHF.

The V and J genes are TRBV7-3 and TRBJ2-7; D might be TRBD1 or TRBD2, each matching 5 bases. Trimming left V 3 bases short and J 4 bases short, with 13 bases between. Germline V gene sequence: CDR1 SGHTA, CDR2 FQGTGA. This CDR3 has 14 residues. CDR3 sequence reads: CASSLQGDSYEQYF. CDR3 DNA sequence: TGTGCCAGCAGCTTGCAGGGAGATTCTTACGAGCAGTACTTC.

The J gene is TRBJ2-7, the V gene TRBV5-1; D uncertain. Germline CDR1 reads SGHRS; CDR2 reads YFSETQ. The CDR3 spans 14 residues. The V end lost 0 bases, the J end lost 0 bases, and 7 bases lay between the germline ends. CDR3 protein: CASSLGKNSYEQYF. The CDR3 DNA sequence: TGCGCCAGCAGCTTGGGGAAAAACTCCTACGAGCAGTACTTC.

The rearrangement joins TRBV2 to TRBJ1-5; no reliable D call. CDR1 is SNHLY, CDR2 FYNNEI, per germline. V was trimmed by 0 bases and J by 4 bases, leaving 13 bases between them. This CDR3 is built from 16 residues. CDR3 region: CASSEANTVVNQPQHF. CDR3 sequence (DNA): TGTGCCAGCAGTGAAGCTAACACGGTAGTAAATCAGCCCCAGCATTTT.

This clone is a singleton in its sample. The chain links TRBV6-1 to TRBJ2-7; no clear D gene. CDR1 MNHNS and CDR2 SASEGT come from the germline V gene. The V and J ends lost 3 bases and 3 bases respectively, with 9 bases between them. The CDR3 covers 13 residues. CDR3 nucleotides: TGTGCCAGCAGTGACAGCAGCCGCTACGAGCAGTACTTC. This encodes CASSDSSRYEQYF.

In this sample, this clone turned up once. CDR3 in amino acids: CASSHPGPYKRELFF. In nucleotides, the CDR3 is TGTGCCAGCAGCCATCCGGGACCCTACAAACGGGAGCTGTTTTTT. The chain links TRBV14 to TRBJ2-2; D is possibly TRBD1 or TRBD2 (5 bases each). The CDR3 runs 15 residues. Trimming left V 3 bases short and J 9 bases short, with 17 bases between. The germline gives CDR1 SGHDN, CDR2 FVKESK. Complete variable domain (other parts from reference TRBV14 and TRBJ2-2): EAGVTQFPSHSVIEKGQTVTLRCDPISGHDNLYWYRRVMGKEIKFLLHFVKESKQDESGMPNNRFLAERTGGTYSTLKVQPAELEDSGVYFCASSHPGPYKRELFFGEGSRLTVL.

The V and J genes are TRBV3-1 (or the pseudogene TRBV3-2) and TRBJ1-6; no firm D call. This CDR3 region has 12 residues. Trimming removed 3 bases from V and 7 bases from J, with 4 bases in between. The germline CDR1 and CDR2 sequences are LGHDT and YNNKEL (reference sequence). This CDR3 is CASSHSNSPLHF. The DNA for the CDR3 is TGTGCCAGCAGCCATTCAAATTCACCCCTCCACTTT.

This chain uses TRBV4-1 with TRBJ2-7, with D unresolved. V gave up 4 bases and J gave up 6 bases, with 28 bases separating them. Per the germline V gene, CDR1 is MGHRA and CDR2 is YSYEKL. The CDR3 is 18 amino acids. CDR3 in DNA: TGCGCCAGCAGCCCCTCCATTCAAAGTCGCTTGATGGGCGGCGAGCAGTACTTC. Amino acid sequence: CASSPSIQSRLMGGEQYF.

The chain employs TRBV2 and TRBJ2-5; tentative D call: TRBD1 (5 bases). Germline CDR1 is SNHLY and CDR2 is FYNNEI. The CDR3 contains 14 residues. Trimming left V 6 bases short and J 4 bases short, with 15 bases between. The CDR3 sequence is CASSDSHGSETQYF. The CDR3 DNA reads TGTGCCAGCAGCGACAGCCACGGGTCAGAGACCCAGTACTTC.

The chain links TRBV3-1 (or the pseudogene TRBV3-2) to TRBJ2-4, with unresolved D. This CDR3 contains 13 residues. Per the germline V gene, CDR1 is LGHDT and CDR2 is YNNKEL (reference sequence). Trimming shortened V by 3 bases and J by 4 bases, and 7 bases separated the two germline ends. CDR3 nucleotides: TGTGCCAGCAGCCAGAACCTGAAAAACATTCAGTACTTC. Residues: CASSQNLKNIQYF.